This T cell receptor (beta chain) was observed in a study of blood T cell repertoires in COVID-19. Participants were aged roughly 18 to 89 years from approximately 24 US areas. The CDR3 is 16 amino acids. V was pared by 0 bases and J by 4 bases, with 16 bases between. Germline loops: CDR1 MGHDK, CDR2 SYGVNS. The repertoire was sequenced with immunoSEQ multiplex PCR; TCRdb's copy has only in-frame clones and lacks some. Of approximately 300,000 clones listed, 89% are singletons. The chain recombines TRBV25-1 with TRBJ2-7; maybe TRBD1 (8 bases). Sequenced material: PBMCs or T cells enriched from blood (not recorded which). The sequence was obtained from a woman in her 30s who had recovered from COVID-19. The DNA of the CDR3 is TGTGCCAGCAGTGAATACGGACAGGGAGGGGGGTACGAGCAGTACTTC. Amino acids: CASSEYGQGGGYEQYF.